Listed here are 20 T cell receptor beta chains from one sample, sequenced in a study of shared clonotypes between healthy human individuals. This table comes from immunoSEQ multiplex PCR, and its TCRdb copy is limited to in-frame clones, with some not included. This table has around 1.5 million clones, 95% to 99% appearing once. The material sequenced was naive CD4+ T cells sorted from blood. Specified subset: CD45RA+ positively selected. These receptor sequences come from a man aged 25 to 45 in good health.

This clone was recorded only once. This rearrangement joins TRBV6-6 to TRBJ2-7; 9 nucleotides agree with TRBD2. V was pared by 2 bases and J by 3 bases, with 5 bases of the junction left unmatched. Germline V CDR1 and CDR2: MNHNY, SVGAGI (reference sequence). The length of the CDR3 is 15 residues. The CDR3 protein is CASSYGWTSDYEQYF. CDR3 in DNA: TGTGCCAGCAGTTACGGGTGGACTAGCGACTACGAGCAGTACTTC.

The CDR3 bases are TGCAGCACTTCCTCCCCACAGGGGACTGAAGCTTTCTTT. Translated, it gives CSTSSPQGTEAFF. The chain carries TRBV29-1 and TRBJ1-1, with TRBD1 identical over 7 bases. V was clipped by 8 bases and J by 5 bases; unmatched bases: 11. CDR3 length equals 13 residues. The V gene's germline CDR1 is SQVTM and CDR2 ANQGSEA. The variable domain in full, completed from reference TRBV29-1 and TRBJ1-1, reads SAVISQKPSRDICQRGTSLTIQCQVDSQVTMMFWYRQQPGQSLTLIATANQGSEATYESGFVIDKFPISRPNLTFSTLTVSNMSPEDSSIYLCSTSSPQGTEAFFGQGTRLTVV.

This chain uses TRBV29-1 with TRBJ2-7, with D unclear. This CDR3 has 14 amino acids. V was shortened by 5 bases and J by 2 bases, with 16 bases between the two germline ends. Germline V gene sequence: CDR1 SQVTM, CDR2 ANQGSEA. The CDR3 coding sequence is TGCAGCGTTACTGTCAACTTAATTACCTACGAGCAGTACTTC. Translation gives CSVTVNLITYEQYF.

V gene TRBV7-9 combines with J gene TRBJ2-1; no clear D. The ends were cut back, 5 bases at V and 0 bases at J, with 11 bases in the middle. Germline values: CDR1 SEHNR, CDR2 FQNEAQ (reference sequence). The CDR3 is made up of 15 amino acids. The CDR3 DNA reads as TGTGCCAGCAGCCCCCCGGGCAGCTCCTACAATGAGCAGTTCTTC. Encoded protein: CASSPPGSSYNEQFF.

V and J are TRBV11-3 and TRBJ2-7; no clear D gene. The germline V gene encodes CDR1 SGHNT and CDR2 YENEEA. The V and J ends lost 6 bases and 3 bases respectively, with 18 bases between them. CDR3 length: 15 amino acids. As DNA, the CDR3 is TGTGCCAGCAGACAAAAACGAACAGATCACTACGAGCAGTACTTC. Translated, it gives CASRQKRTDHYEQYF. Complete variable domain (other parts from reference TRBV11-3 and TRBJ2-7): EAGVVQSPRYKIIEKKQPVAFWCNPISGHNTLYWYLQNLGQGPELLIRYENEEAVDDSQLPKDRFSAERLKGVDSTLKIQPAELGDSAVYLCASRQKRTDHYEQYFGPGTRLTVT.

This clone was seen only once. The chain joins TRBV2 to TRBJ1-3, with a tentative D call TRBD1 (6 bases). V shed 6 bases and J shed 0 bases, with 12 bases lying between them. This CDR3 spans 15 amino acids. Germline V CDR1 and CDR2: SNHLY, FYNNEI. CDR3 sequence (DNA): TGTGCCAGCAGCGAACAGGGTATCTCTGGAAACACCATATATTTT. Its protein is CASSEQGISGNTIYF.

The chain uses TRBV6-5 and TRBJ2-5, with a possible D match to TRBD1 (5 bases). V lost 5 bases, J lost 4 bases, and 14 bases lay in between. In germline, CDR1 is MNHEY, CDR2 SVGAGI. This CDR3 has 14 amino acids. In DNA form, the CDR3 reads TGTGCCAGCAGTGACCAGGGTGGGCGAGAGACCCAGTACTTC. Amino acids: CASSDQGGRETQYF.

This clone was recorded only once. The chain combines TRBV5-1 with TRBJ2-2; 10 nucleotides match TRBD2. CDR1 and CDR2 (germline): SGHRS, YFSETQ. The V and J ends lost 4 bases and 3 bases, in that order; junction bases with no gene match: 6. CDR3 length: 16 amino acids. The CDR3 DNA is TGCGCCAGCAGCACCCGACTAGCGGGCCACACCGGGGAGCTGTTTTTT. It yields the protein CASSTRLAGHTGELFF.

The V gene is TRBV5-1, the J gene TRBJ2-1, with D tentatively TRBD2 (6 bases). The CDR3 runs to 14 residues. Trimming cost V 1 base and J 3 bases, with 8 bases left between them. CDR1 is SGHRS, CDR2 YFSETQ, per germline. CDR3 sequence (DNA): TGCGCCAGCAGCTTGCGGGGGTTCTACAATGAGCAGTTCTTC. This gives the protein CASSLRGFYNEQFF. Drawing the rest from reference TRBV5-1 and TRBJ2-1, the complete variable domain is KAGVTQTPRYLIKTRGQQVTLSCSPISGHRSVSWYQQTPGQGLQFLFEYFSETQRNKGNFPGRFSGRQFSNSRSEMNVSTLELGDSALYLCASSLRGFYNEQFFGPGTRLTVL.

The chain has TRBV18 and TRBJ2-5; 10 bases align to TRBD1. Trimming cost V 3 bases and J 5 bases; bases outside gene matches: 12. This CDR3 spans 17 amino acids. Germline CDR1 and CDR2: KGHSH and LQKENI. DNA of the CDR3: TGTGCCAGCTCACCGAAGCGAGGACAGGGGGACGGGGAGACCCAGTACTTC. It is translated as CASSPKRGQGDGETQYF.

The chain links TRBV28 to TRBJ2-5; TRBD1 matches 12 bases. The CDR3 has 16 amino acids. Looked up from germline, CDR1 is MDHEN and CDR2 is SYDVKM. Trimming at V came to 6 bases and at J to 4 bases, leaving 9 bases not matched to a gene. The CDR3 protein is CASREGTGGVGETQYF. CDR3 coding DNA: TGTGCCAGCAGGGAGGGGACAGGGGGCGTGGGAGAGACCCAGTACTTC. The full variable domain, with the rest looked up from reference TRBV28 and TRBJ2-5, is DVKVTQSSRYLVKRTGEKVFLECVQDMDHENMFWYRQDPGLGLRLIYFSYDVKMKEKGDIPEGYSVSREKKERFSLILESASTNQTSMYLCASREGTGGVGETQYFGPGTRLLVL.

The chain couples TRBV6-6 to TRBJ2-5; 9 bases fit TRBD2. This CDR3 comprises 16 residues. The germline CDR1 and CDR2 sequences are MNHNY and SVGAGI (reference sequence). With 5 bases clipped from V and 5 bases from J, the junction kept 12 bases outside the gene matches. The CDR3 spells CASSRPLAGLRETQYF. CDR3 sequence (DNA): TGTGCCAGCAGTCGCCCCCTAGCGGGATTAAGGGAGACCCAGTACTTC.

As for this clone: The sample holds other DNA sequences that translate to the same CDR3. The chain links TRBV7-9 to TRBJ2-7; no definite D call. CDR3 length: 13 residues. Germline V gene sequence: CDR1 SEHNR, CDR2 FQNEAQ (reference sequence). V lost 1 base to trimming and J lost 2 bases, with 6 bases between them. CDR3 sequence (DNA): TGTGCCAGCAGCTTAGGGGGAACCTACGAGCAGTACTTC. Protein product: CASSLGGTYEQYF.

The chain links TRBV2 to TRBJ1-1, with unresolved D. This CDR3 has 13 amino acids. Germline V gene data show CDR1 as SNHLY and CDR2 as FYNNEI. Trimming cost V 8 bases and J 5 bases, with 15 bases left between them. DNA of the CDR3: TGTGCCAGCCTGGGTCAGGCCGAAACTGAAGCTTTCTTT. It specifies CASLGQAETEAFF.

The chain uses TRBV5-4 and TRBJ2-1; D might be TRBD2 (6 bases). The germline V gene encodes CDR1 SGHNT and CDR2 YYREEE (reference sequence). The V and J ends lost 0 bases and 8 bases respectively, with 15 bases between them. CDR3 size: 15 residues. CDR3 residues: CASSLVSSAEDEQFF. The CDR3 DNA reads TGTGCCAGCAGCTTGGTCTCTAGCGCAGAAGATGAGCAGTTCTTC.

The chain joins TRBV29-1 to TRBJ2-5; the D gene is possibly TRBD2 (5 bases). This CDR3 is 15 amino acids long. Germline V gene data show CDR1 as SQVTM and CDR2 as ANQGSEA. Trimming took 7 bases from V and 2 from J, leaving 20 bases between them. The CDR3 DNA reads as TGCAGCGCCAACCCCTCTAGCAGAAAGCAAGAGACCCAGTACTTC. Amino acids: CSANPSSRKQETQYF.

V gene TRBV19 combines with J gene TRBJ2-2; D not resolved. This CDR3 region has 12 residues. Looked up from germline, CDR1 is LNHDA and CDR2 is SQIVND (reference sequence). The germline V and J ends were trimmed by 3 bases and 8 bases, with 7 bases remaining between them. The CDR3 is CASSMGMGELFF. In nucleotides, the CDR3 is TGTGCCAGTAGTATGGGGATGGGGGAGCTGTTTTTT.

This clone was detected only once. The gene calls are TRBV11-3 and TRBJ2-5; D might be TRBD1 (5 bases). This CDR3 contains 16 residues. Trimming pared 1 base from V and 2 bases from J, leaving 14 bases between. The V gene's germline CDR1 is SGHNT and CDR2 YENEEA. The CDR3 loop reads CASSLASFTGQETQYF. CDR3 bases: TGTGCCAGCAGCTTAGCGTCCTTTACAGGTCAAGAGACCCAGTACTTC. The complete variable domain, with remaining parts taken from reference TRBV11-3 and TRBJ2-5, reads EAGVVQSPRYKIIEKKQPVAFWCNPISGHNTLYWYLQNLGQGPELLIRYENEEAVDDSQLPKDRFSAERLKGVDSTLKIQPAELGDSAVYLCASSLASFTGQETQYFGPGTRLLVL.

V gene TRBV28 combines with J gene TRBJ2-1; 8 bases match TRBD2. The CDR3 consists of 13 residues. The J segment lost 10 bases and the V segment lost 3 bases, leaving 5 bases of the junction unmatched. Per germline, CDR1 MDHEN and CDR2 SYDVKM. CDR3 residues: CASSLSGRREQFF. CDR3 DNA sequence: TGTGCCAGCAGTTTGAGCGGGAGACGAGAGCAGTTCTTC. Full variable domain (missing parts from reference TRBV28 and TRBJ2-1): DVKVTQSSRYLVKRTGEKVFLECVQDMDHENMFWYRQDPGLGLRLIYFSYDVKMKEKGDIPEGYSVSREKKERFSLILESASTNQTSMYLCASSLSGRREQFFGPGTRLTVL.

This chain uses TRBV10-1 with TRBJ1-2; TRBD1 might be the D (5 bases). From germline, CDR1 is WNHNN and CDR2 SYGVQD (reference sequence). V gave up 0 bases and J gave up 4 bases, with 12 bases separating them. CDR3 length: 15 residues. This CDR3 is CASSESKAGSYGYTF. CDR3 coding DNA: TGCGCCAGCAGTGAGTCGAAGGCAGGGAGCTATGGCTACACCTTC.